These 13 T cell receptor beta chains share one sample of origin, sequenced in a study of blood T cell repertoires in COVID-19. The repertoire was sequenced with immunoSEQ multiplex PCR; TCRdb's copy has only in-frame clones and lacks some. The table lists hundreds of thousands of clones, less than 90% of them singletons. The source material was PBMCs or T cells enriched from blood (not recorded which). The receptors here all came from a woman in her 30s who had recovered from COVID-19.

This clone was detected ten times or more. This same CDR3 is encoded by further DNA sequences in the sample. The genes are TRBV11-3 and TRBJ1-1, with D uncertain. V lost 4 bases and J 4 bases, leaving 10 bases between the germline ends. From germline, CDR1 is SGHNT and CDR2 YENEEA. The CDR3 length is 13 residues. The CDR3 bases are TGTGCCAGCAGCTCCTCTTTCGGCACTGAAGCTTTCTTT. Protein product: CASSSSFGTEAFF.

V gene TRBV7-8 combines with J gene TRBJ2-7, with D possibly matching TRBD1 (6 bases). Trimming stripped 4 bases from V and 0 bases from J, with 16 bases between. The CDR3 loop spans 16 amino acids. CDR1 is SGHVS and CDR2 is FQNEAQ in the germline V gene. The CDR3 DNA reads as TGTGCCAGCAGCTCGGGCCTCGGCAGGGGCTCCTACGAGCAGTACTTC. Protein: CASSSGLGRGSYEQYF. The variable domain in full, completed from reference TRBV7-8 and TRBJ2-7, reads GAGVSQSPRYKVAKRGQDVALRCDPISGHVSLFWYQQALGQGPEFLTYFQNEAQLDKSGLPSDRFFAERPEGSVSTLKIQRTQQEDSAVYLCASSSGLGRGSYEQYFGPGTRLTVT.

This sequence joins TRBV6-1 and TRBJ1-5; TRBD1 matches at 11 bases. Looked up from germline, CDR1 is MNHNS and CDR2 is SASEGT. Losses at the gene ends were 2 bases for V and 6 bases for J; bases not matched to a gene: 3. This CDR3 has 15 residues. The CDR3 loop is CASSETGTGGQPQHF. For the CDR3, the DNA is TGTGCCAGCAGTGAAACCGGGACAGGGGGTCAGCCCCAGCATTTT.

This clone was found once. The chain employs TRBV7-9 and TRBJ2-7; 7 bases line up with TRBD1. Germline CDR1 reads SEHNR; CDR2 reads FQNEAQ (reference sequence). V lost 5 bases, J lost 7 bases, and 5 bases stayed unmatched. The CDR3 spans 12 residues. The CDR3 DNA reads as TGTGCCAGCAGCGGACAGGTCCAGGAGCAGTACTTC. Its translation: CASSGQVQEQYF.

This chain uses TRBV5-1 with TRBJ1-1; D unresolved. Germline values: CDR1 SGHRS, CDR2 YFSETQ. Trimming stripped 4 bases from V and 6 bases from J, with 13 bases between. The CDR3 contains 13 residues. CDR3 sequence: CASSTQRGSEAFF. CDR3 nucleotides: TGCGCCAGCAGCACGCAAAGAGGGTCTGAAGCTTTCTTT.

The chain couples TRBV10-3 to TRBJ2-7; D gene uncertain. This CDR3 spans 12 amino acids. The germline V gene encodes CDR1 ENHRY and CDR2 SYGVKD. V was shortened by 3 bases and J by 4 bases, with 7 bases between the two germline ends. The CDR3 is CAISEDSYEQYF. The CDR3, as DNA: TGTGCCATCAGTGAAGACTCATACGAGCAGTACTTC.

V and J are TRBV11-2 and TRBJ2-7; perhaps TRBD2 as D (7 bases). The V gene lost 3 bases and the J gene lost 7 bases, with 16 bases spanning the gap. CDR1 SGHAT and CDR2 FQNNGV come from the germline V gene. The CDR3 sequence is 14 residues long. The CDR3 sequence: CASSLGGHLREQYF. CDR3 nucleotides: TGTGCCAGCAGCTTGGGGGGGCATCTCAGGGAGCAGTACTTC.

The J gene is TRBJ2-7, the V gene TRBV11-2; TRBD2 aligns across 7 bases. Germline CDR1 and CDR2: SGHAT and FQNNGV. There are 15 residues in the CDR3. Trimming cost V 0 bases and J 12 bases; bases outside gene matches: 14. In DNA form, the CDR3 reads TGTGCCAGCAGCTTAGATCGGGCACAGTGGGGGGGACGGTACTTC. Translated: CASSLDRAQWGGRYF.

The V gene is TRBV30, the J gene TRBJ2-5, with D unclear. Germline V gene sequence: CDR1 GTSNPN, CDR2 SVGIG (reference sequence). The CDR3 sequence is 12 residues long. The germline V and J ends were trimmed by 1 base and 5 bases, with 8 bases remaining between them. The CDR3 reads CAWSAPTETQYF. CDR3 coding DNA: TGTGCCTGGAGTGCACCTACGGAGACCCAGTACTTC.

The chain has TRBV28 and TRBJ1-5, with D possibly TRBD1 on 5 matching bases. The CDR3 contains 16 residues. Germline CDR1 is MDHEN and CDR2 is SYDVKM. Trimming cost V 1 base and J 0 bases, with 10 bases left between them. The CDR3 loop is CASSLSGGFSNQPQHF. The CDR3, as DNA: TGTGCCAGCAGTTTATCGGGGGGATTTAGCAATCAGCCCCAGCATTTT.

The chain combines TRBV2 with TRBJ2-7; D may be TRBD2 (5 bases). The CDR3 is made up of 11 amino acids. Trimming stripped 8 bases from V and 4 bases from J, with 9 bases between. Germline lookup yields CDR1 SNHLY and CDR2 FYNNEI. The DNA of the CDR3 is TGTGCCAGCCTCACGGGATACGAGCAGTACTTC. Protein sequence: CASLTGYEQYF.

The V gene is TRBV19, the J gene TRBJ1-2; 10 bases are a match to TRBD1. V shed 4 bases and J 4 bases; nucleotides not matched to a gene: 6. CDR1 and CDR2 from the germline V gene are LNHDA and SQIVND (reference sequence). CDR3 length: 15 amino acids. The CDR3: CASSRPGQGTYGYTF. The CDR3 region has the DNA TGTGCCAGTAGTAGACCGGGACAGGGGACCTATGGCTACACCTTC.

The rearrangement links TRBV18 to TRBJ1-2; D gene uncertain. Germline CDR1 KGHSH, CDR2 LQKENI. The CDR3 length is 14 residues. Trimming took 3 bases from V and 5 from J, leaving 13 bases between them. CDR3 nucleotides: TGTGCCAGCTCACCCAAACAGAACTCATATGGCTACACCTTC. It codes for CASSPKQNSYGYTF.